This entry concerns a single TCR beta chain. This table comes from immunoSEQ multiplex PCR, and its TCRdb copy is limited to in-frame clones, with some not included. The data contain around 2,000 clones, approximately 85% of them singletons. Germline-derived CDR1 and CDR2 are MNHEY and SMNVEV (reference sequence). This CDR3 has 20 amino acids. V was pared by 5 bases and J by 2 bases, with 19 bases of the junction left unmatched. The sample comes from a study of immune evolution from preneoplasia to lung adenocarcinoma. Sequences were obtained from FFPE adjacent normal lung tissue. The chain employs TRBV27 and TRBJ2-3, with 10 bases matching TRBD2. The clonotype originates from a person aged 55-85 years with lung adenocarcinoma. The DNA for the CDR3 is TGTGCCAGCAGTCCTTTCATTACTAGCGGGGTTAGTACTGACACAGATACGCAGTATTTT. It translates to CASSPFITSGVSTDTDTQYF.